Shown below are 3 T cell receptor beta chains from a single sample sequenced in a study of OX40 agonist ivuxolimab in advanced cancers. Measured with immunoSEQ multiplex PCR; TCRdb has only the in-frame clones, and not every one. Of 85,000 to 100,000 clones listed, roughly 84% are singletons. The material was CD4+ or CD8+ T cells sorted from blood, obtained in a trial of the OX40 agonist ivuxolimab. The source is an adult with an advanced solid tumor such as melanoma, head and neck, liver or kidney cancer.

This clone appeared a few times. The gene calls are TRBV7-9 and TRBJ1-1; possibly TRBD1 for D (5 bases). The CDR3 runs 15 residues. From germline, CDR1 is SEHNR and CDR2 FQNEAQ (reference sequence). V lost 1 base to trimming and J lost 1 base, with 10 bases between them. The DNA for the CDR3 is TGTGCCAGCAGCTTAGTCCAGGGTCCGAACACTGAAGCTTTCTTT. Translating it yields CASSLVQGPNTEAFF.

This clone showed up just a few times. This sequence joins TRBV5-1 and TRBJ2-1; the match to TRBD2 covers 8 bases. The CDR3 covers 16 residues. J gave up 3 bases and V 1 base, and 6 bases lay outside the gene matches. Germline V CDR1 and CDR2: SGHRS, YFSETQ. In DNA form, the CDR3 reads TGCGCCAGCAGCTTGATGATGGCGGGAGGCTACAATGAGCAGTTCTTC. As protein: CASSLMMAGGYNEQFF.

This rearrangement joins TRBV7-9 to TRBJ2-1; 12 bases line up with TRBD2. The CDR3 is 16 residues long. V gave up 5 bases and J gave up 3 bases; unmatched junction bases: 5. Germline loops: CDR1 SEHNR, CDR2 FQNEAQ (reference sequence). CDR3 DNA sequence: TGTGCCAGCAGCGGAGCGGGACTAGCGGGCTACAATGAGCAGTTCTTC. This sequence encodes CASSGAGLAGYNEQFF.